This T cell receptor (beta chain) was recovered during a study of cytomegalovirus exposure and HLA in healthy donors. Here immunoSEQ multiplex PCR was the method, and the copy in TCRdb shows in-frame clones only, minus some. The sample yields roughly 90,000 clones, 85% seen once. This CDR3 has 13 amino acids. Germline V gene sequence: CDR1 SGHRS, CDR2 YFSETQ. Trimming pared 7 bases from V and 0 bases from J, leaving 7 bases between. Findings and limits, study-wide: Subsequent analysis found a tendency for first-cohort TCR clusters to co-occur within the approximately 130 validation repertoires. Associated with cytomegalovirus, according to the listing, were 150 to 200 TCR beta chains.

Regarding this clone: The antigen is not known.

The TCR sequence derives from a man between 18 and 29 years old in good health and CMV-seropositive. Specimen: PBMCs. V and J are TRBV5-1 and TRBJ1-4, with D hard to call. CDR3 sequence (DNA): TGCGCCAGCGGCAGGACAACTAATGAAAAACTGTTTTTT. This gives the protein CASGRTTNEKLFF.